The present T cell receptor beta chain was sequenced within a study of T cell repertoires in cytomegalovirus infection. Turning to the study itself: Public TCR beta signature analysis indicated the presence of both CMV infection and matching HLA type. Study outcomes and limitations: Ex vivo responses were dominated by HLA-C-restricted CMV-specific TCR beta clonotypes.

V shed 0 bases and J shed 7 bases, with 10 bases lying between them. CDR1 MNHNY and CDR2 SVGAGI come from the germline V gene (reference sequence). CDR3 length: 13 residues. A word on this clonotype: The antigen is not known.

MiXCR, applied by TCRdb to the reads, yields one record per CDR3 protein. This sample has under 150,000 distinct CDR3 sequences, with approximately 24% found just once. The V and J genes are TRBV6-6 and TRBJ2-7, with D unresolved. The sample taken for sequencing was PBMCs, sequenced either directly or after in vitro stimulation (not recorded which). The sequence was obtained from a human donor in good health (CMV status not recorded). Some clones in this sample may be carry-over from other donors' samples. In nucleotides, the CDR3 is TGTGCCAGCAGTTACTCCAGCTCCGAGGAGCAGTACTTC. Amino acid sequence: CASSYSSSEEQYF.